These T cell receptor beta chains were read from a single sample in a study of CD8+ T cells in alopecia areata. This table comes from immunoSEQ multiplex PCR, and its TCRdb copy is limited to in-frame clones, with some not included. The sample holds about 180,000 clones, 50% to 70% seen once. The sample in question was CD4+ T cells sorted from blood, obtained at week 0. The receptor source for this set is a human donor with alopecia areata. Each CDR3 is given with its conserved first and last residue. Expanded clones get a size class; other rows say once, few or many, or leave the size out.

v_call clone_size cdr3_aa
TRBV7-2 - CASSLSGGYTDTQYF
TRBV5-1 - CASSLGDNSPLHF
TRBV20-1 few CSARRTGKQFF
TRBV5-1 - CASSNPGAEETQYF
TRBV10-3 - CAISQTGGANTGELFF
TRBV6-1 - CASSLSRASNEQFF
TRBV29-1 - CSVGKLTEAFF
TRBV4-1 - CASSQMTGGADTEAFF
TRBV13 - CASSLRDIEAFF
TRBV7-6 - CASSLANTRSNEQFF
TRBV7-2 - CASSPDGTGRFYEQYF
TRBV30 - CARDGGRSYGYTF
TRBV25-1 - CASSESRISLYEQYF
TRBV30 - CAWGGGADTQYF
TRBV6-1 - CASSPSIGNEQFF
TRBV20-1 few CSASGDEQYF